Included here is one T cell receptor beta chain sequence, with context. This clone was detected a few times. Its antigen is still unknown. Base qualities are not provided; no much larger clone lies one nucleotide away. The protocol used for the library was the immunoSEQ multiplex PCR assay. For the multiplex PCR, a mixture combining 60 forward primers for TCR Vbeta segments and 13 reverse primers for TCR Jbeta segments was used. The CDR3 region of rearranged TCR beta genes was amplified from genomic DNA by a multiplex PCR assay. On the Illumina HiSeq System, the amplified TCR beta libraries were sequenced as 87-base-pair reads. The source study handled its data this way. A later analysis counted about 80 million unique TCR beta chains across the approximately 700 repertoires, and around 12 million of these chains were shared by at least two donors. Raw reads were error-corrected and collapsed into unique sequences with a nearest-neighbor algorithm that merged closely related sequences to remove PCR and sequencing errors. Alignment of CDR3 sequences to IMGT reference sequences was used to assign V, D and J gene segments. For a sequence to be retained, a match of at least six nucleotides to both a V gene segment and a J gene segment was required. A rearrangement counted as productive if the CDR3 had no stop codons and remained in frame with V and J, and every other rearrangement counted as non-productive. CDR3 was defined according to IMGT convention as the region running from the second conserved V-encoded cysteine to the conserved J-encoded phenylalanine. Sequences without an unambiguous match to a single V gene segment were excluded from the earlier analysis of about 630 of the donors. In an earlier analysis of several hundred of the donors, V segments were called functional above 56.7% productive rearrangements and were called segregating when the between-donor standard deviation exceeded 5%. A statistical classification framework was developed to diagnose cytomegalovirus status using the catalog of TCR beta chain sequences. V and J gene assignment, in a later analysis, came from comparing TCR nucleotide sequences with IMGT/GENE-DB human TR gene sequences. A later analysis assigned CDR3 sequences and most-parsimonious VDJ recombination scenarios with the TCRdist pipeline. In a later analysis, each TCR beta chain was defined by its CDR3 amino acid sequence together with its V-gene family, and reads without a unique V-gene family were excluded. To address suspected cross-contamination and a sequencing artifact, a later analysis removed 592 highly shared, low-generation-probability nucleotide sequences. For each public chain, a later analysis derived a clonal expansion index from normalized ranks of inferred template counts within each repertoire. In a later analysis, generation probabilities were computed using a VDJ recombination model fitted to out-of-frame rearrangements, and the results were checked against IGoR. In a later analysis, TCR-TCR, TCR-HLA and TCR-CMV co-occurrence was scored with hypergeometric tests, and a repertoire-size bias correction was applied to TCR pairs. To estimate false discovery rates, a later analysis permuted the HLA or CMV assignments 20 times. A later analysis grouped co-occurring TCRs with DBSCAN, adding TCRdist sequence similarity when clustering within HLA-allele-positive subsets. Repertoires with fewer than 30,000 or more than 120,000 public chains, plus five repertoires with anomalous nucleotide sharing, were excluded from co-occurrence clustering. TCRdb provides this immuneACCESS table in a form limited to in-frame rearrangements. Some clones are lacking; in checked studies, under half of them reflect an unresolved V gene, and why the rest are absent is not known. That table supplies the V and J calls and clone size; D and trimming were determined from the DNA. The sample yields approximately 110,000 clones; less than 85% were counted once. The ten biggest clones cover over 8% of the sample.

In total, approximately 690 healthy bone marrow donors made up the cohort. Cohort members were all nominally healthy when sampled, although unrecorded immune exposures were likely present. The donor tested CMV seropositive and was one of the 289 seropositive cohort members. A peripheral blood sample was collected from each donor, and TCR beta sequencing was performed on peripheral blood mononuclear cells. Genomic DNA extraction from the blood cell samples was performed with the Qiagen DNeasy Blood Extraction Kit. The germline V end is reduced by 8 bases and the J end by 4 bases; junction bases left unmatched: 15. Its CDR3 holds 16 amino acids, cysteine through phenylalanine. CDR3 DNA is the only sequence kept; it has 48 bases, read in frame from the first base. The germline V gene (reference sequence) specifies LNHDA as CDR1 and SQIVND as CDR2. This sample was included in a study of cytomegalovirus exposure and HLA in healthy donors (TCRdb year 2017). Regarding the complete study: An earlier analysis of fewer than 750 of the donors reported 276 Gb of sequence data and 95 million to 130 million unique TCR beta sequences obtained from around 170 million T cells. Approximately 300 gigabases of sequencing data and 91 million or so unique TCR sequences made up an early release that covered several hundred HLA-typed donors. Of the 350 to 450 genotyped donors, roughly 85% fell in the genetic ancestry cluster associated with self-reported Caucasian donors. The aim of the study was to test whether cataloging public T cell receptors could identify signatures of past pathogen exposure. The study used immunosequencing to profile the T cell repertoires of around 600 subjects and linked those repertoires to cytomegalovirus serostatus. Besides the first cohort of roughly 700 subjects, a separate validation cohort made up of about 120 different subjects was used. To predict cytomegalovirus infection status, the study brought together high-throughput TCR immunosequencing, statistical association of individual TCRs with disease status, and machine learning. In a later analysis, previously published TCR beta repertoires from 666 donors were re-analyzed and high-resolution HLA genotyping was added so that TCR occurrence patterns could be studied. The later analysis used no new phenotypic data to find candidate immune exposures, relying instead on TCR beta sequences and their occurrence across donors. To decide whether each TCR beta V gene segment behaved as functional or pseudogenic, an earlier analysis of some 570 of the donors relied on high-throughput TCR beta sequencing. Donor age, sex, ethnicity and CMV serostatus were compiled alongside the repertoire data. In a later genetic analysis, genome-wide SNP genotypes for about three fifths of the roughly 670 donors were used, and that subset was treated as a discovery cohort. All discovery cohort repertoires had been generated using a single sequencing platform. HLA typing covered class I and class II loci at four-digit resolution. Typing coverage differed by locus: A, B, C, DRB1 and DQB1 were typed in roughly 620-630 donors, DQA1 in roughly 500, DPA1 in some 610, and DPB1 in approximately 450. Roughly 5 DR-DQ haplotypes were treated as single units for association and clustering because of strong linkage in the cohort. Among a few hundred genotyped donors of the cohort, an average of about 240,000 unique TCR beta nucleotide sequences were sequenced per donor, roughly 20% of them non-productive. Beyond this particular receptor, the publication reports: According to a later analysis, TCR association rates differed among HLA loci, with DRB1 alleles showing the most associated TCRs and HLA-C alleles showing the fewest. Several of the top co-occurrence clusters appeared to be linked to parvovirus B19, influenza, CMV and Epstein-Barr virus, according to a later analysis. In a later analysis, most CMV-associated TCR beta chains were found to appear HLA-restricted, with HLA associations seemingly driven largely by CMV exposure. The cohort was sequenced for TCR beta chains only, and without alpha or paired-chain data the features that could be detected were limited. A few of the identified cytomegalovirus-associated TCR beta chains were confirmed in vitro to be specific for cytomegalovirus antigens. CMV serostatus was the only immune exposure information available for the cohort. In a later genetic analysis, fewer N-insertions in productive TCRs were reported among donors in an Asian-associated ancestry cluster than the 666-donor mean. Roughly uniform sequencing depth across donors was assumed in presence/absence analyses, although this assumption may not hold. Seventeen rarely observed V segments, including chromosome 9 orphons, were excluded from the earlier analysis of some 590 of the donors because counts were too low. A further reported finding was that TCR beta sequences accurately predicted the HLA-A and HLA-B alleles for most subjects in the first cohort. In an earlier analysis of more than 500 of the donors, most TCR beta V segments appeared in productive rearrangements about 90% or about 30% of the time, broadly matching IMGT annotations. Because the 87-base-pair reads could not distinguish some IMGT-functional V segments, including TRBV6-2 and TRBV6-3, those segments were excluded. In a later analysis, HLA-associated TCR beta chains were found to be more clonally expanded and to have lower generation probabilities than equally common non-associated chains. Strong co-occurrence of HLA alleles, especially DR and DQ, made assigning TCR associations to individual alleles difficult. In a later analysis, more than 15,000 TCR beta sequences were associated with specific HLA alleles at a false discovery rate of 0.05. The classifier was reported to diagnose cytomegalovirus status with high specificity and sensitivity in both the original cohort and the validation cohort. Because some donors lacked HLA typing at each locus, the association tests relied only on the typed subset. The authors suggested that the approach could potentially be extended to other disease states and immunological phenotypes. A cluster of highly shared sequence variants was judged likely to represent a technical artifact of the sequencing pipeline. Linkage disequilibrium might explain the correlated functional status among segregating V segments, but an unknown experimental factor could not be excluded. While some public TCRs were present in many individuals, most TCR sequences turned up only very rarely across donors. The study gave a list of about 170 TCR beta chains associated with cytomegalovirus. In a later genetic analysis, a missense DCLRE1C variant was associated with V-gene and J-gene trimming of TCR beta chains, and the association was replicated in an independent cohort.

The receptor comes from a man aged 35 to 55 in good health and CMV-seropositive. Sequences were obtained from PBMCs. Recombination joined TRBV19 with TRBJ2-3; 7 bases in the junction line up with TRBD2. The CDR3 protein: CASSSLGGRLADTQYF. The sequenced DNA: TGTGCCAGTTCGTCTTTGGGCGGGAGACTCGCAGATACGCAGTATTTT.